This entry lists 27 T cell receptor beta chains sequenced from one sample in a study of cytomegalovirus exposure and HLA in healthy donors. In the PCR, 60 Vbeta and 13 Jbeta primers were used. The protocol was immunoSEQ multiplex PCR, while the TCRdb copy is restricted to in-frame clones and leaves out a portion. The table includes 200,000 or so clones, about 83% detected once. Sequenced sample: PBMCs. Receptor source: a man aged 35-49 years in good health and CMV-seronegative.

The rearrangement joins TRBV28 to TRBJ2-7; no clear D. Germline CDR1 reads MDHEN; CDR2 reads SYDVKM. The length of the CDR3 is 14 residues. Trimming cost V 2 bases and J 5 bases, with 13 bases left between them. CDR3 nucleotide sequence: TGTGCCAGCAGTTTAACCTTCTACCGGGACGAGCAGTACTTC. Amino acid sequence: CASSLTFYRDEQYF.

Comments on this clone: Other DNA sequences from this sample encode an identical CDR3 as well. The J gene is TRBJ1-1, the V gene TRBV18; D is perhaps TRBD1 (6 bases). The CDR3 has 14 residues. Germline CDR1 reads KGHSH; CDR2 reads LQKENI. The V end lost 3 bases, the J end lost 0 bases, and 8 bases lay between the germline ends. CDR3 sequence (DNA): TGTGCCAGCTCACCGGGACAACTGAACACTGAAGCTTTCTTT. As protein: CASSPGQLNTEAFF.

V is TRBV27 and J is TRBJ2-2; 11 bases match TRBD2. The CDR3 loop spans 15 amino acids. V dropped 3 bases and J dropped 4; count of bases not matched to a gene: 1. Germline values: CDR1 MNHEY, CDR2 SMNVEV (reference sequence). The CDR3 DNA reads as TGTGCCAGCAGTTTTAGCGGGAGGGGCACCGGGGAGCTGTTTTTT. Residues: CASSFSGRGTGELFF.

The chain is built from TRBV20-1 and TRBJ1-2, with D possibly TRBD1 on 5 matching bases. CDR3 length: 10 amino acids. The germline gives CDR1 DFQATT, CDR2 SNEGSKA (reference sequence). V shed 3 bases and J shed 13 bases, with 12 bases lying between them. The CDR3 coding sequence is TGCAGTGCTAGTGAAGGGGCTCTCACCTTC. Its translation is CSASEGALTF.

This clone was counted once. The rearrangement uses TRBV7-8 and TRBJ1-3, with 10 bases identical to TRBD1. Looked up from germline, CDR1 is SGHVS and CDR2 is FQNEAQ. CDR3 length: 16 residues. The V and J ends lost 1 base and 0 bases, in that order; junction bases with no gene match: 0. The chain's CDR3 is CASSLGDRGSGNTIYF. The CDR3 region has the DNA TGTGCCAGCAGCTTAGGGGACAGGGGCTCTGGAAACACCATATATTTT.

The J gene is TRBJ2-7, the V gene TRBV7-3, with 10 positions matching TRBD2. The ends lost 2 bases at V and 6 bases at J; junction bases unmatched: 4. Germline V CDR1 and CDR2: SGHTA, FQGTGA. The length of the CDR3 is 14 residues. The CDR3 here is CASSLLAGGREQYF. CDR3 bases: TGTGCCAGCAGCTTATTAGCGGGAGGTCGCGAGCAGTACTTC.

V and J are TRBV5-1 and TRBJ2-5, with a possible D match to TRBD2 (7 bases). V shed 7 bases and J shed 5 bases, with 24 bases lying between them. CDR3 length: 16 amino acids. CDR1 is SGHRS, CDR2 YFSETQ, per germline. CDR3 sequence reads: CASFPPRGGMAETQYF. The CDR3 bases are TGCGCCAGCTTCCCTCCGAGGGGGGGGATGGCCGAGACCCAGTACTTC.

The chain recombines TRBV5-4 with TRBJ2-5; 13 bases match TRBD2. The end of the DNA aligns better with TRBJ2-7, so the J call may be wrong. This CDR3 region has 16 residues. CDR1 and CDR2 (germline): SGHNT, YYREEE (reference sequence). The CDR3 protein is CASSLGLAGGTYEQYF. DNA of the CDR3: TGTGCCAGCAGCTTGGGACTAGCGGGAGGTACCTACGAGCAGTACTTC.

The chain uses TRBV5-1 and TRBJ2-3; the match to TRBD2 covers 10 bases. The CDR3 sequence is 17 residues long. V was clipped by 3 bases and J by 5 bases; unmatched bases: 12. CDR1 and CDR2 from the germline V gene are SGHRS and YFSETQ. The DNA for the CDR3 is TGCGCCAGCAGCTCGTTGTCTAGCGGGGGAGCGGTAGATACGCAGTATTTT. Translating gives CASSSLSSGGAVDTQYF.

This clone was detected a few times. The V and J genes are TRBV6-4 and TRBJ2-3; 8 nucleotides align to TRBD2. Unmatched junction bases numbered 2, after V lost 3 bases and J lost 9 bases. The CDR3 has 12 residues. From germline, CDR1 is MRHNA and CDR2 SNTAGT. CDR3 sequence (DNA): TGTGCCAGCAGTGAGGCGGGGGGAACGCAGTATTTT. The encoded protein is CASSEAGGTQYF.

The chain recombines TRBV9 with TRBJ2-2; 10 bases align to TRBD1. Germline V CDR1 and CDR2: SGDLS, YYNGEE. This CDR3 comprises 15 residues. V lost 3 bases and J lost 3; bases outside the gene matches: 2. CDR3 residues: CASSGQGAYTGELFF. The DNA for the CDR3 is TGTGCCAGCAGCGGACAGGGGGCGTACACCGGGGAGCTGTTTTTT. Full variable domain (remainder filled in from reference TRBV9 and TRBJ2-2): DSGVTQTPKHLITATGQRVTLRCSPRSGDLSVYWYQQSLDQGLQFLIQYYNGEERAKGNILERFSAQQFPDLHSELNLSSLELGDSALYFCASSGQGAYTGELFFGEGSRLTVL.

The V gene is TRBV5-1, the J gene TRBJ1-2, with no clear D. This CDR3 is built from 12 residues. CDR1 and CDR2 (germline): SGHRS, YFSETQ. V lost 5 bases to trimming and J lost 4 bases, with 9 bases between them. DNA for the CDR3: TGCGCCAGCAGGCCAGATGGCTATGGCTACACCTTC. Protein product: CASRPDGYGYTF. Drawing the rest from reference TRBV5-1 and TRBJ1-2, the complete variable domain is KAGVTQTPRYLIKTRGQQVTLSCSPISGHRSVSWYQQTPGQGLQFLFEYFSETQRNKGNFPGRFSGRQFSNSRSEMNVSTLELGDSALYLCASRPDGYGYTFGSGTRLTVV.

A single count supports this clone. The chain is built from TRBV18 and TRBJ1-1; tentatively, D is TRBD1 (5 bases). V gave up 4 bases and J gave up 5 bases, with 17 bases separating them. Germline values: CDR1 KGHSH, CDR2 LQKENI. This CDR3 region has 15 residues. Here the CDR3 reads CASSRREPGGTEAFF. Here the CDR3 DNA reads TGTGCCAGCTCACGCAGGGAACCGGGGGGTACTGAAGCTTTCTTT.

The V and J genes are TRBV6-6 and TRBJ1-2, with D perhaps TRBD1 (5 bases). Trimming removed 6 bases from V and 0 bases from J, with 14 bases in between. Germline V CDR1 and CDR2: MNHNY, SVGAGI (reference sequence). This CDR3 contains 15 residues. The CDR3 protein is CASSDPGGANYGYTF. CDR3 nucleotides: TGTGCCAGCAGCGACCCGGGGGGAGCTAACTATGGCTACACCTTC.

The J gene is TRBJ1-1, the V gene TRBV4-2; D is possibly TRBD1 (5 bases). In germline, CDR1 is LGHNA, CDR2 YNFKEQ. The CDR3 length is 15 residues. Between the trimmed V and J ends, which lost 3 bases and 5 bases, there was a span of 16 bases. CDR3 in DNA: TGTGCCAGCAGCCATGGGACCGGGAGATCTACTGAAGCTTTCTTT. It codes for CASSHGTGRSTEAFF.

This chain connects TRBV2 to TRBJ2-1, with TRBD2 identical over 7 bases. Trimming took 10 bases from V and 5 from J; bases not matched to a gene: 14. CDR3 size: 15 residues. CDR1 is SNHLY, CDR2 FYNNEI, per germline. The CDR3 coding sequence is TGTGCCATCGAGGGGAGGGTTGTGGTTGACAATGAGCAGTTCTTC. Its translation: CAIEGRVVVDNEQFF.

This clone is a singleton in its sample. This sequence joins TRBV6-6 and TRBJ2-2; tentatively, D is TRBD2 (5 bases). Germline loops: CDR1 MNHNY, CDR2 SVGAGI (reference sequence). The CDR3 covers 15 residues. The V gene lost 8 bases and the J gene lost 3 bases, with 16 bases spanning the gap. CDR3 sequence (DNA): TGTGCCAGCGCCCATTCGGGAACCCACACCGGGGAGCTGTTTTTT. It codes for CASAHSGTHTGELFF.

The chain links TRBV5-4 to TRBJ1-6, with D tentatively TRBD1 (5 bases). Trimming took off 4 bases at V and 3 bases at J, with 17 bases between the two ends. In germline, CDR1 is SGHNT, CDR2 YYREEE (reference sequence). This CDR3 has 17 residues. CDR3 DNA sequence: TGTGCCAGCAGCGACCAGGGCAATGCCTTCTATAATTCACCCCTCCACTTT. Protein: CASSDQGNAFYNSPLHF.

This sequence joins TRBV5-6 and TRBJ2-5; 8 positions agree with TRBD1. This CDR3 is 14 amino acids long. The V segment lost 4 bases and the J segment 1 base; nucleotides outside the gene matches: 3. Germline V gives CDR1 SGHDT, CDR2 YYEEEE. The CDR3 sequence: CASSPQGAQETQYF. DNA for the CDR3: TGTGCCAGCAGCCCCCAGGGGGCCCAAGAGACCCAGTACTTC. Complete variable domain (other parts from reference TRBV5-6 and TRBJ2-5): DAGVTQSPTHLIKTRGQQVTLRCSPKSGHDTVSWYQQALGQGPQFIFQYYEEEERQRGNFPDRFSGHQFPNYSSELNVNALLLGDSALYLCASSPQGAQETQYFGPGTRLLVL.

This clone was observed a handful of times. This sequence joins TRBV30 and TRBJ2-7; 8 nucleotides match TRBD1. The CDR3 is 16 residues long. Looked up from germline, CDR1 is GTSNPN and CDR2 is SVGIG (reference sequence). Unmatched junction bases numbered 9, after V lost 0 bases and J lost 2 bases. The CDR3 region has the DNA TGTGCCTGGAGTGTACCTTCCAGGGGGCGTACCTACGAGCAGTACTTC. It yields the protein CAWSVPSRGRTYEQYF. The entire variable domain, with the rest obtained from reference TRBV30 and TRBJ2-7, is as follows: SQTIHQWPATLVQPVGSPLSLECTVEGTSNPNLYWYRQAAGRGLQLLFYSVGIGQISSEVPQNLSASRPQDRQFILSSKKLLLSDSGFYLCAWSVPSRGRTYEQYFGPGTRLTVT.

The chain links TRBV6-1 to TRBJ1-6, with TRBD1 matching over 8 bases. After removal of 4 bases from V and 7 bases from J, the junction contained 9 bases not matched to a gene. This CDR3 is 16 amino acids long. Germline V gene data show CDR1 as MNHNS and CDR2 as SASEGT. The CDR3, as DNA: TGTGCCAGCAGTGGGCGCGTGGACAGGGACAATTCACCCCTCCACTTT. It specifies CASSGRVDRDNSPLHF.

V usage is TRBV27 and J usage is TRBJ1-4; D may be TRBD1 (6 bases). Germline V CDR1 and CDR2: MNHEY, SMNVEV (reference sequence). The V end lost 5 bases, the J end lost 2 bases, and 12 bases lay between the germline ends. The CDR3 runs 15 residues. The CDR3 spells CASSTTGSTNEKLFF. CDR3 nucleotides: TGTGCCAGCAGTACTACAGGGTCCACTAATGAAAAACTGTTTTTT.

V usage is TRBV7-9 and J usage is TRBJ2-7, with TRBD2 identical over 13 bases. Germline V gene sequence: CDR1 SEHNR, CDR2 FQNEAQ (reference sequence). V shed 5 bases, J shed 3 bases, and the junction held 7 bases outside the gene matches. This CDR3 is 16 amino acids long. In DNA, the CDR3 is TGTGCCAGCAGCCCTGGACTAGCGGGGGCTATCTACGAGCAGTACTTC. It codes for CASSPGLAGAIYEQYF.

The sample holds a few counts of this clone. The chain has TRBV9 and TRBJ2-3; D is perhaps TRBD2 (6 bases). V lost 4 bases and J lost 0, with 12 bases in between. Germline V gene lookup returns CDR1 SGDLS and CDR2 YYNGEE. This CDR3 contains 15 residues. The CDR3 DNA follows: TGTGCCAGCAGCATTAATAGCGGAAGCACAGATACGCAGTATTTT. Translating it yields CASSINSGSTDTQYF.

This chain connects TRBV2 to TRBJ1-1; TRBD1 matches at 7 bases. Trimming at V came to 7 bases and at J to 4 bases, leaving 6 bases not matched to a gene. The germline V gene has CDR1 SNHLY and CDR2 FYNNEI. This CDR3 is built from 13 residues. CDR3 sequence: CASTGQVSTEAFF. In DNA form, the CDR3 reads TGTGCCAGCACCGGACAGGTTAGCACTGAAGCTTTCTTT.

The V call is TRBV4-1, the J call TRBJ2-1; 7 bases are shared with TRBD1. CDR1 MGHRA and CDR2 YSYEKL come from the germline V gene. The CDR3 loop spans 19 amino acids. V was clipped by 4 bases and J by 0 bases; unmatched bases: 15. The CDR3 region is CASSPGLLDRQSSYNEQFF. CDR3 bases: TGCGCCAGCAGCCCGGGGCTCCTGGACAGGCAAAGCTCCTACAATGAGCAGTTCTTC.

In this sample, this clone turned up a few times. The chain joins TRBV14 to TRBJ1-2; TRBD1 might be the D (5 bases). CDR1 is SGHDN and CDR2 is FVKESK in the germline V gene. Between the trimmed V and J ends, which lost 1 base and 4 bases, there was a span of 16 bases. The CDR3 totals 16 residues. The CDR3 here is CASSQGEGLPGYGYTF. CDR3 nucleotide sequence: TGTGCCAGCAGCCAAGGCGAGGGACTTCCAGGCTATGGCTACACCTTC.